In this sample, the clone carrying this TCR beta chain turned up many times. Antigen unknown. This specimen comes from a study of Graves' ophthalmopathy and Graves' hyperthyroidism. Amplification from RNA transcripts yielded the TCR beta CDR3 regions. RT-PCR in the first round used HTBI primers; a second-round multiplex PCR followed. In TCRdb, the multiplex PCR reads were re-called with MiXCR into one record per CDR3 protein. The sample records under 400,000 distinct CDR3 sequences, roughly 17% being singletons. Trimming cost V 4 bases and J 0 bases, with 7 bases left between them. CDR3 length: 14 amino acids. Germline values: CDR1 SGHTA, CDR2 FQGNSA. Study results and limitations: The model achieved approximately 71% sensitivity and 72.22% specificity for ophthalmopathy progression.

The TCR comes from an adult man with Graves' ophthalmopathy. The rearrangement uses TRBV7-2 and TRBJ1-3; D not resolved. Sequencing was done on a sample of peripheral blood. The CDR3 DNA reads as TGTGCCAGCAGCTCGTCTTTCTCTGGAAACACCATATATTTT. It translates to CASSSSFSGNTIYF.